Listed here are 6 T cell receptor beta chains from one sample, sequenced in a study of T cells in Graves' hyperthyroidism and ophthalmopathy. Template material for amplifying TCR beta CDR3 regions consisted of RNA transcripts. Carried out on the TCR CDR3, a first-round RT-PCR used the HTBI primer set. Via MiXCR, TCRdb re-called the multiplex PCR reads, giving one row per CDR3 protein. The sample holds about 400,000 distinct CDR3 sequences, more than 12% seen once. Sample: blood. Source of these receptors: a woman under 40 with Graves' hyperthyroidism.

This clonotype was counted many times. J is TRBJ2-7 and V is TRBV3-1; D remains unclear. The CDR3 is 13 residues long. V shed 2 bases and J shed 3 bases, with 8 bases lying between them. The V gene's germline CDR1 is LGHDT and CDR2 YNNKEL (reference sequence). CDR3 protein: CASSQTVLYEQYF. The DNA for the CDR3 is TGTGCCAGCAGCCAAACGGTACTCTACGAGCAGTACTTC.

This clonotype was counted at least ten times. J is TRBJ2-5 and V is TRBV28; 7 nucleotides agree with TRBD1. CDR1 is MDHEN, CDR2 SYDVKM, per germline. V shed 7 bases and J 4 bases; nucleotides not matched to a gene: 6. The CDR3 covers 13 residues. The CDR3 loop reads CASTEGARETQYF. Here the CDR3 DNA reads TGTGCCAGCACCGAGGGGGCGCGAGAGACCCAGTACTTC.

The rearrangement links TRBV5-1 to TRBJ2-3; D is perhaps TRBD2 (6 bases). Germline V CDR1 and CDR2: SGHRS, YFSETQ. Trimming removed 2 bases at V and 0 bases at J, with 10 bases between. The length of the CDR3 is 15 residues. CDR3 in DNA: TGCGCCAGCAGCTTTACGGGACTTAGCACAGATACGCAGTATTTT. It codes for CASSFTGLSTDTQYF.

This clonotype was recorded a few times. The chain carries TRBV7-2 and TRBJ1-5; D gene unclear. The germline gives CDR1 SGHTA, CDR2 FQGNSA. The CDR3 has 16 residues. V was clipped by 0 bases and J by 4 bases, with 13 bases between them. CDR3: CASSLANRNRNQPQHF. In nucleotides, the CDR3 is TGTGCCAGCAGCTTAGCTAATCGAAATAGGAATCAGCCCCAGCATTTT.

The J gene is TRBJ2-3, the V gene TRBV5-1, with 12 positions matching TRBD2. CDR3 length: 20 amino acids. V was pared by 3 bases and J by 1 base, with 15 bases of the junction left unmatched. CDR1 and CDR2 (germline): SGHRS, YFSETQ. The CDR3: CASSSTSGSRDPRGTDTQYF. The CDR3 region has the DNA TGCGCCAGCAGCTCGACTAGCGGGAGTAGGGATCCTCGGGGCACAGATACGCAGTATTTT. The full variable domain, rest sourced from reference TRBV5-1 and TRBJ2-3, is KAGVTQTPRYLIKTRGQQVTLSCSPISGHRSVSWYQQTPGQGLQFLFEYFSETQRNKGNFPGRFSGRQFSNSRSEMNVSTLELGDSALYLCASSSTSGSRDPRGTDTQYFGPGTRLTVL.

The table lists this clonotype with many counts. The chain links TRBV5-1 to TRBJ2-5, with TRBD1 as a possible D gene (6 bases). Germline V gives CDR1 SGHRS, CDR2 YFSETQ. The CDR3 sequence is 13 residues long. V was pared by 2 bases and J by 3 bases, with 8 bases between. DNA of the CDR3: TGCGCCAGCAGCTTCTCAGGGGAAGAGACCCAGTACTTC. Protein sequence: CASSFSGEETQYF. Full variable domain (outside the CDR3, taken from reference TRBV5-1 and TRBJ2-5): KAGVTQTPRYLIKTRGQQVTLSCSPISGHRSVSWYQQTPGQGLQFLFEYFSETQRNKGNFPGRFSGRQFSNSRSEMNVSTLELGDSALYLCASSFSGEETQYFGPGTRLLVL.